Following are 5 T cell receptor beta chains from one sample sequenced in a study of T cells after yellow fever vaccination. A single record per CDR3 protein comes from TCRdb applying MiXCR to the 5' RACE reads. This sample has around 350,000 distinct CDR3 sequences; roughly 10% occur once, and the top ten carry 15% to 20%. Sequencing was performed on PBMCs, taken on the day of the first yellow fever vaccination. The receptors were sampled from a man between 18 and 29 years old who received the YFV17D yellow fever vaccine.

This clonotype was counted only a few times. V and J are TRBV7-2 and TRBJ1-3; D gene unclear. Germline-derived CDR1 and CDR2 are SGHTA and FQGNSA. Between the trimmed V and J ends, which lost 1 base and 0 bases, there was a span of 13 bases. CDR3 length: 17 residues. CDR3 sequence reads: CASSLVLGEFSGNTIYF. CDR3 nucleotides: TGTGCCAGCAGCTTAGTGCTTGGAGAGTTCTCTGGAAACACCATATATTTT.

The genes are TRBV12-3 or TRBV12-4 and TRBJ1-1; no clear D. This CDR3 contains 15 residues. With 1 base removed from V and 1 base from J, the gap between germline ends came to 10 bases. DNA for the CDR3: TGTGCCAGCAGTTTAGGGGTGCTGGGGAACACTGAAGCTTTCTTT. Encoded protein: CASSLGVLGNTEAFF.

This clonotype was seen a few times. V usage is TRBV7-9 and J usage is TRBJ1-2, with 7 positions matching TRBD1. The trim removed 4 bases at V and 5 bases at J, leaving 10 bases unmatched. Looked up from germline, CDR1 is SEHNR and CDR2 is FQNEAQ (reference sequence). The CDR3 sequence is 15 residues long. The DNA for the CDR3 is TGTGCCAGCAGCTCCCCCGGACAGGAAGAGTATGGCTACACCTTC. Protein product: CASSSPGQEEYGYTF. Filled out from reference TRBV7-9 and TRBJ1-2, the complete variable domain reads DTGVSQNPRHKITKRGQNVTFRCDPISEHNRLYWYRQTLGQGPEFLTYFQNEAQLEKSRLLSDRFSAERPKGSFSTLEIQRTEQGDSAMYLCASSSPGQEEYGYTFGSGTRLTVV.

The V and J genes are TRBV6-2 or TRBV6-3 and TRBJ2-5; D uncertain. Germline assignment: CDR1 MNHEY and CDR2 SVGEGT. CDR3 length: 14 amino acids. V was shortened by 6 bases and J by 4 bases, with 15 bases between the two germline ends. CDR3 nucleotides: TGTGCCAGCAGCCCTAGAACAATTCGAGAGACCCAGTACTTC. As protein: CASSPRTIRETQYF.

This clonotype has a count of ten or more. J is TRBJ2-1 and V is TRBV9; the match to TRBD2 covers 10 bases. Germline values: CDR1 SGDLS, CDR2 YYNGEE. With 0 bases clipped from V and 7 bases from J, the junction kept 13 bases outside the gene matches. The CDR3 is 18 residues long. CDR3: CASSVGSSGGLSTNEQFF. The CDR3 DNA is TGTGCCAGCAGCGTAGGTTCTAGCGGGGGCCTCTCCACAAATGAGCAGTTCTTC.